A single sample gave rise to the 19 T cell receptor beta chains below, sequenced in a study of cytomegalovirus exposure and HLA in healthy donors. Researchers ran the PCR with 60 Vbeta and 13 Jbeta primers. The protocol was immunoSEQ multiplex PCR, while the TCRdb copy is restricted to in-frame clones and leaves out a portion. This table has 85,000 to 120,000 clones, 63% appearing once. The sequencing sample was made of PBMCs. The receptors derive from a human donor in good health.

This clone was detected a few times. The V gene is TRBV19, the J gene TRBJ2-3, with TRBD2 identical over 8 bases. CDR3 size: 14 residues. V lost 7 bases, J lost 3 bases, and 6 bases stayed unmatched. Germline V gene sequence: CDR1 LNHDA, CDR2 SQIVND (reference sequence). CDR3 protein: CASKIGGRTDTQYF. Written as DNA, the CDR3 is TGTGCCAGTAAGATCGGCGGGAGGACAGATACGCAGTATTTT.

This clone has a handful of counts. This rearrangement joins TRBV6-6 to TRBJ2-5; D is undetermined. The J call may be incorrect, as the DNA end agrees better with TRBJ2-7. This CDR3 is built from 13 residues. The germline gives CDR1 MNHNY, CDR2 SVGAGI (reference sequence). CDR3: CASSYWDSYEQYF. CDR3 DNA: TGTGCCAGCAGTTACTGGGACTCCTACGAGCAGTACTTC.

This clone is judged medium-sized. In nucleotides, the CDR3 is TGTGCCAGCAGCCGAACTGTGTCGGCCGGGGAGCTGTTTTTT. Its translation: CASSRTVSAGELFF. The rearrangement uses TRBV7-6 and TRBJ2-2; D not resolved. This CDR3 spans 14 amino acids. The ends were cut back, 5 bases at V and 6 bases at J, with 13 bases in the middle. Looked up from germline, CDR1 is SGHVS and CDR2 is FNYEAQ.

The chain has TRBV5-6 and TRBJ1-2; 7 bases agree with TRBD1. The V gene's germline CDR1 is SGHDT and CDR2 YYEEEE. Unmatched junction bases numbered 9, after V lost 4 bases and J lost 0 bases. This CDR3 has 16 amino acids. CDR3 in amino acids: CASSLGQLRANYGYTF. The DNA for the CDR3 is TGTGCCAGCAGCCTGGGACAGCTTAGAGCTAACTATGGCTACACCTTC.

The rearrangement uses TRBV7-9 and TRBJ2-5; 7 nucleotides match TRBD1. The V segment lost 5 bases and the J segment 5 bases; nucleotides outside the gene matches: 2. This CDR3 region has 12 residues. Germline V CDR1 and CDR2: SEHNR, FQNEAQ (reference sequence). The CDR3: CASSLQGETQYF. CDR3 DNA sequence: TGTGCCAGCAGCCTACAGGGGGAGACCCAGTACTTC.

This chain links TRBV7-2 with TRBJ1-5, with D unclear. This CDR3 is built from 14 residues. V was clipped by 2 bases and J by 5 bases, with 10 bases between them. Germline assignment: CDR1 SGHTA and CDR2 FQGNSA. The CDR3 reads CASSLFSGDQPQHF. The CDR3 bases are TGTGCCAGCAGCTTATTTTCAGGCGATCAGCCCCAGCATTTT.

This clone came up a few times. CDR3 bases: TGTGCCAGCAGCTTGGGAGGCAGGGGCACAGATACGCAGTATTTT. Translating gives CASSLGGRGTDTQYF. The chain couples TRBV5-8 to TRBJ2-3, with D perhaps TRBD1 (5 bases). V was shortened by 0 bases and J by 1 base, with 9 bases between the two germline ends. This CDR3 has 15 amino acids. Germline V lookup: CDR1 SGHTS, CDR2 YDEGEE.

V and J are TRBV28 and TRBJ2-7; D is perhaps TRBD1 (6 bases). CDR3 length equals 15 residues. Germline CDR1 and CDR2: MDHEN and SYDVKM. V lost 5 bases and J lost 0, with 14 bases in between. The CDR3 here is CASSRQAVSSYEQYF. The CDR3 coding sequence is TGTGCCAGCAGTCGACAGGCAGTAAGCTCCTACGAGCAGTACTTC. The full variable domain, with the rest looked up from reference TRBV28 and TRBJ2-7, is DVKVTQSSRYLVKRTGEKVFLECVQDMDHENMFWYRQDPGLGLRLIYFSYDVKMKEKGDIPEGYSVSREKKERFSLILESASTNQTSMYLCASSRQAVSSYEQYFGPGTRLTVT.

The rearrangement links TRBV5-1 to TRBJ2-3; possibly TRBD2 for D (5 bases). CDR3 size: 16 residues. Per germline, CDR1 SGHRS and CDR2 YFSETQ. V was cut by 6 bases and J by 0 bases, with 17 bases left in between. The chain's CDR3 is CASKFGAATSTDTQYF. The CDR3 DNA sequence: TGCGCCAGCAAGTTTGGAGCGGCGACTAGCACAGATACGCAGTATTTT. The full variable domain, rest sourced from reference TRBV5-1 and TRBJ2-3, is KAGVTQTPRYLIKTRGQQVTLSCSPISGHRSVSWYQQTPGQGLQFLFEYFSETQRNKGNFPGRFSGRQFSNSRSEMNVSTLELGDSALYLCASKFGAATSTDTQYFGPGTRLTVL.

The J gene is TRBJ1-1, the V gene TRBV5-3; TRBD1 aligns across 9 bases. TRBV5-3 is an ORF; its function is uncertain. This CDR3 spans 15 amino acids. Trimming removed 4 bases from V and 0 bases from J; junction bases left unmatched: 4. In DNA form, the CDR3 reads TGTGCCAGAAGCAGAGGGACAGGGCTGAACACTGAAGCTTTCTTT. Amino acid sequence: CARSRGTGLNTEAFF.

This clone appeared a few times. This chain connects TRBV4-1 to TRBJ2-3; 12 bases are a match to TRBD2. The CDR3 is 21 amino acids. Germline assignment: CDR1 MGHRA and CDR2 YSYEKL. J gave up 3 bases and V 0 bases, and 16 bases lay outside the gene matches. CDR3: CASSQDPPQVGLAGITDTQYF. DNA of the CDR3: TGCGCCAGCAGCCAAGATCCACCGCAGGTAGGACTAGCGGGAATAACAGATACGCAGTATTTT.

J is TRBJ1-3 and V is TRBV30; 8 positions agree with TRBD1. V shed 3 bases, J shed 2 bases, and the junction held 12 bases outside the gene matches. The CDR3 extends over 17 amino acids. Germline V gene lookup returns CDR1 GTSNPN and CDR2 SVGIG (reference sequence). CDR3 loop: CAWRRNYRGTAGNTIYF. The DNA of the CDR3 is TGTGCCTGGAGACGAAATTACAGGGGGACCGCTGGAAACACCATATATTTT.

The rearrangement uses TRBV7-6 and TRBJ2-1; 9 nucleotides agree with TRBD2. CDR3 length: 15 residues. Per germline, CDR1 SGHVS and CDR2 FNYEAQ. The ends lost 5 bases at V and 5 bases at J; junction bases unmatched: 7. The CDR3 coding sequence is TGTGCCAGCAGCCCCCTAGCGGGACTTAACAATGAGCAGTTCTTC. It encodes CASSPLAGLNNEQFF.

This clone came up once. V is TRBV4-1 and J is TRBJ2-3; TRBD2 matches at 13 bases. CDR3 length: 15 residues. Germline V CDR1 and CDR2: MGHRA, YSYEKL. Unmatched junction bases numbered 2, after V lost 3 bases and J lost 5 bases. The CDR3 DNA reads as TGCGCCAGCAGCCAGGGGACTAGCGGGAAAGATACGCAGTATTTT. Protein product: CASSQGTSGKDTQYF.

This rearrangement joins TRBV6-5 to TRBJ2-7; 13 bases line up with TRBD2. Germline V lookup: CDR1 MNHEY, CDR2 SVGAGI. CDR3 length: 14 amino acids. V was pared by 6 bases and J by 7 bases, with 6 bases of the junction left unmatched. Here the CDR3 reads CASSRTSGSIEQYF. In DNA, the CDR3 is TGTGCCAGCAGCCGGACTAGCGGGAGTATTGAGCAGTACTTC.

A few counts support this clone. The chain joins TRBV11-3 to TRBJ2-5; the match to TRBD2 covers 15 bases. Germline loops: CDR1 SGHNT, CDR2 YENEEA. Trimming took 5 bases from V and 5 from J; bases not matched to a gene: 6. The CDR3 is 16 residues long. The CDR3 here is CASSLGLAGGGETQYF. CDR3 nucleotide sequence: TGTGCCAGCAGCCTGGGACTAGCGGGAGGCGGGGAGACCCAGTACTTC. Full variable domain (outside the CDR3, taken from reference TRBV11-3 and TRBJ2-5): EAGVVQSPRYKIIEKKQPVAFWCNPISGHNTLYWYLQNLGQGPELLIRYENEEAVDDSQLPKDRFSAERLKGVDSTLKIQPAELGDSAVYLCASSLGLAGGGETQYFGPGTRLLVL.

The rearrangement links TRBV27 to TRBJ2-1; TRBD1 might be the D (6 bases). The CDR3 is 14 residues long. CDR1 and CDR2 (germline): MNHEY, SMNVEV (reference sequence). The V end lost 3 bases, the J end lost 2 bases, and 8 bases lay between the germline ends. CDR3 coding DNA: TGTGCCAGCAGTTTGGGACACCCCTACAATGAGCAGTTCTTC. Translating gives CASSLGHPYNEQFF.

This rearrangement joins TRBV6-1 to TRBJ2-7; D is perhaps TRBD1 (6 bases). The CDR3 spans 15 residues. V lost 6 bases and J lost 4, with 19 bases in between. The germline V gene has CDR1 MNHNS and CDR2 SASEGT. In DNA, the CDR3 is TGTGCCAGCAGCGCGACAGACAGGTCGGGATACGAGCAGTACTTC. It encodes CASSATDRSGYEQYF.

This clone was observed a handful of times. The chain is built from TRBV12-2 and TRBJ1-2; the table's D call, TRBD1, was not checked against the DNA. TRBV12-2 is a pseudogene locus. The CDR3 loop spans 15 amino acids. The CDR3 coding sequence is TGTGCAAGTCGCTTAGGAGGCGACAGGGGCTATGGCTACACCTTC. The encoded protein is CASRLGGDRGYGYTF.